Presented here are 23 T cell receptor beta chains from one specimen sequenced in a study of T-cell memory formation after mild COVID-19. TCRdb reprocessed the 5' RACE reads with MiXCR, giving one entry per CDR3 protein. The repertoire holds fewer than 70,000 distinct CDR3 sequences, more than 8% seen once, with 1.2% in the top ten. The specimen was PBMCs or a T cell subset sorted from them (not recorded which). These receptors all stem from a man aged 18-30 years who had mild COVID-19 (a few samples of this study predate the infection). Cell type and time point are not known.

This clonotype was seen more than once but under ten times. The rearrangement links TRBV5-1 to TRBJ1-4, with a weak D call TRBD1 (5 bases). Per the germline V gene, CDR1 is SGHRS and CDR2 is YFSETQ. Trimming took off 5 bases at V and 8 bases at J, with 13 bases between the two ends. The CDR3 consists of 13 residues. The CDR3 region has the DNA TGCGCCAGCAGTTTTGGGGGACGGGAAAAACTGTTTTTT. Translation gives CASSFGGREKLFF.

There are a few counts of this clonotype. V usage is TRBV18 and J usage is TRBJ1-2; D unresolved. CDR1 is KGHSH and CDR2 is LQKENI in the germline V gene. This CDR3 contains 19 residues. Deletions cut 1 base from V and 0 bases from J, with 21 bases between. CDR3 coding DNA: TGTGCCAGCTCACCACTACCCCCGGCAAGAGACCTTTCTAACTATGGCTACACCTTC. Translation gives CASSPLPPARDLSNYGYTF.

There are a few counts of this clonotype. V gene TRBV7-2 combines with J gene TRBJ1-2; a weak D match, TRBD1 (6 bases). The CDR3 is 14 residues long. Trimming took 3 bases from V and 5 from J, leaving 13 bases between them. The germline CDR1 and CDR2 sequences are SGHTA and FQGNSA. CDR3 sequence (DNA): TGTGCCAGCAGCTTTGGGGGCCGGGGATATGGCTACACCTTC. This encodes CASSFGGRGYGYTF.

In this sample, this clonotype turned up a few times. The chain joins TRBV20-1 to TRBJ2-3; TRBD2 matches at 9 bases. The CDR3 loop spans 15 amino acids. Germline V gene lookup returns CDR1 DFQATT and CDR2 SNEGSKA (reference sequence). V shed 3 bases and J 2 bases; nucleotides not matched to a gene: 6. For the CDR3, the DNA is TGCAGTGCTAGGAGGCGGGGGGGTCCCACAGATACGCAGTATTTT. It codes for CSARRRGGPTDTQYF.

This clonotype occurred a few times. The chain joins TRBV5-4 to TRBJ2-7, with 7 bases matching TRBD2. The junction had 4 bases not matched to a gene; V was cut back by 4 bases and J by 0 bases. Germline CDR1 and CDR2: SGHNT and YYREEE (reference sequence). The CDR3 extends over 14 amino acids. This CDR3 reads CASSGGGSSYEQYF. The CDR3, as DNA: TGTGCCAGCAGCGGGGGGGGAAGCTCCTACGAGCAGTACTTC.

This clonotype has at least ten counts. CDR3 bases: TGTGCCAGCAGCTTAGAAGCACAGGGTTACAATGAGCAGTTCTTC. Translated, it gives CASSLEAQGYNEQFF. The chain is built from TRBV7-2 and TRBJ2-1; TRBD1 might be the D (6 bases). V was cut by 1 base and J by 4 bases, with 11 bases left in between. There are 15 residues in the CDR3. Germline V gene sequence: CDR1 SGHTA, CDR2 FQGNSA.

The rearrangement uses TRBV14 and TRBJ1-1; the D gene is possibly TRBD1 (6 bases). Germline CDR1 is SGHDN and CDR2 is FVKESK. The ends were cut back, 3 bases at V and 11 bases at J, with 16 bases in the middle. The CDR3 is 13 residues long. CDR3 loop: CASSQAWGQRAFF. The CDR3 bases are TGTGCCAGCAGCCAGGCTTGGGGACAAAGGGCTTTCTTT.

V and J are TRBV7-2 and TRBJ1-1; D gene uncertain. V lost 5 bases, J lost 5 bases, and 12 bases lay in between. Germline V gene sequence: CDR1 SGHTA, CDR2 FQGNSA. The CDR3 extends over 13 amino acids. CDR3 sequence reads: CASSTAMVTEAFF. CDR3 nucleotide sequence: TGTGCCAGCAGCACAGCCATGGTTACTGAAGCTTTCTTT.

The CDR3 here is CASSPFEGSPTNEKLFF. DNA of the CDR3: TGTGCCAGCTCACCATTTGAGGGGTCCCCAACTAATGAAAAACTGTTTTTT. The V call is TRBV18, the J call TRBJ1-4, with D perhaps matching TRBD1 (5 bases). Trimming took 2 bases from V and 0 from J, leaving 13 bases between them. Per germline, CDR1 KGHSH and CDR2 LQKENI. There are 17 residues in the CDR3.

This clonotype was recorded many times. J is TRBJ2-3 and V is TRBV5-1; the match to TRBD2 covers 12 bases. Germline CDR1 SGHRS, CDR2 YFSETQ. The V gene end was trimmed by 0 bases and the J gene end by 5 bases; junction bases not matched to a gene: 4. This CDR3 region has 16 residues. The CDR3: CASSLDSSGGGDTQYF. The CDR3 bases are TGCGCCAGCAGCTTGGATTCTAGCGGGGGGGGAGATACGCAGTATTTT.

Only a few counts were recorded for this clonotype. The V and J genes are TRBV11-2 and TRBJ2-5, with D hard to call. This CDR3 is built from 14 residues. The ends were cut back, 6 bases at V and 5 bases at J, with 16 bases in the middle. Germline assignment: CDR1 SGHAT and CDR2 FQNNGV. The DNA for the CDR3 is TGTGCCAGCAGGTCAAACCGCCATCGTGAGACCCAGTACTTC. The encoded protein is CASRSNRHRETQYF. The variable domain in full, completed from reference TRBV11-2 and TRBJ2-5, reads EAGVAQSPRYKIIEKRQSVAFWCNPISGHATLYWYQQILGQGPKLLIQFQNNGVVDDSQLPKDRFSAERLKGVDSTLKIQPAKLEDSAVYLCASRSNRHRETQYFGPGTRLLVL.

V gene TRBV20-1 combines with J gene TRBJ2-1; 7 positions match TRBD2. The CDR3 sequence is 14 residues long. The ends lost 3 bases at V and 6 bases at J; junction bases unmatched: 8. Per germline, CDR1 DFQATT and CDR2 SNEGSKA (reference sequence). DNA for the CDR3: TGCAGTGCTAGGTCCCCCCTAGCGGTCAATGAGCAGTTCTTC. Amino acids: CSARSPLAVNEQFF.

The rearrangement links TRBV5-6 to TRBJ2-1; D might be TRBD1 (6 bases). The CDR3 is 14 amino acids. CDR1 and CDR2 (germline): SGHDT, YYEEEE. V shed 4 bases and J shed 4 bases, with 12 bases lying between them. DNA of the CDR3: TGTGCCAGCAGCCCGGCCACAGGGTACAATGAGCAGTTCTTC. Translation gives CASSPATGYNEQFF.

V usage is TRBV12-3 or TRBV12-4 and J usage is TRBJ1-2, with unresolved D. The V gene lost 10 bases and the J gene lost 4 bases, with 10 bases spanning the gap. This CDR3 has 11 amino acids. The CDR3 is CATWRAYGYTF. The DNA of the CDR3 is TGTGCCACGTGGAGGGCCTATGGCTACACCTTC.

This clonotype came up a few times. The chain employs TRBV5-1 and TRBJ2-7, with TRBD2 matching over 10 bases. Per germline, CDR1 SGHRS and CDR2 YFSETQ. The CDR3 runs to 15 residues. After removal of 4 bases from V and 1 base from J, the junction contained 5 bases not matched to a gene. The CDR3 spells CASSRSSGGSYEQYV. The CDR3 nucleotides are TGCGCCAGCAGCAGGAGTAGCGGGGGGTCCTACGAGCAGTACGTC.

The chain uses TRBV7-9 and TRBJ2-7; 8 bases are a match to TRBD1. The CDR3 covers 14 residues. Germline lookup yields CDR1 SEHNR and CDR2 FQNEAQ (reference sequence). V gave up 5 bases and J gave up 5 bases; unmatched junction bases: 8. The CDR3 here is CASSVRQGSHEQYF. CDR3 in DNA: TGTGCCAGCAGCGTCCGACAGGGGAGTCACGAGCAGTACTTC. Combining the CDR3 with reference TRBV7-9 and TRBJ2-7 gives the whole variable domain DTGVSQNPRHKITKRGQNVTFRCDPISEHNRLYWYRQTLGQGPEFLTYFQNEAQLEKSRLLSDRFSAERPKGSFSTLEIQRTEQGDSAMYLCASSVRQGSHEQYFGPGTRLTVT.

The J gene is TRBJ2-5, the V gene TRBV28, with D possibly being TRBD1 or TRBD2 (5 bases each). The V end lost 5 bases, the J end lost 7 bases, and 20 bases lay between the germline ends. The CDR3 consists of 15 residues. Per germline, CDR1 MDHEN and CDR2 SYDVKM. CDR3 loop: CASSPDPEQRGTQYF. CDR3 bases: TGTGCCAGCAGTCCCGACCCCGAGCAGAGGGGGACCCAGTACTTC.

This clonotype was observed a handful of times. V is TRBV29-1 and J is TRBJ2-7, with D perhaps TRBD1 (5 bases). The CDR3 covers 13 residues. V was cut by 3 bases and J by 0 bases, with 9 bases left in between. Germline V gene sequence: CDR1 SQVTM, CDR2 ANQGSEA. CDR3 in amino acids: CSVDQDNSYEQYF. DNA of the CDR3: TGCAGCGTTGACCAGGACAACTCCTACGAGCAGTACTTC.

This chain connects TRBV7-6 to TRBJ2-2; D is unclear. The CDR3 has 13 amino acids. Germline lookup yields CDR1 SGHVS and CDR2 FNYEAQ. V lost 2 bases and J 3 bases, leaving 4 bases between the germline ends. The CDR3 protein is CASSLKDTGELFF. The CDR3 bases are TGTGCCAGCAGCTTAAAGGACACCGGGGAGCTGTTTTTT.

The chain uses TRBV20-1 and TRBJ2-7, with D tentatively TRBD1 or TRBD2 (5 bases each). Between the trimmed V and J ends, which lost 4 bases and 4 bases, there was a span of 11 bases. The CDR3 is made up of 12 amino acids. Germline-derived CDR1 and CDR2 are DFQATT and SNEGSKA (reference sequence). The CDR3 coding sequence is TGCAGTGCTAATGAGGGGAGATACGAGCAGTACTTC. Translation gives CSANEGRYEQYF.

J is TRBJ2-7 and V is TRBV6-1, with D tentatively TRBD1 (5 bases). Germline V CDR1 and CDR2: MNHNS, SASEGT. This CDR3 contains 13 residues. Trimming took 5 bases from V and 6 from J, leaving 14 bases between them. CDR3 amino acids: CASSPPGPFEQYF. Written as DNA, the CDR3 is TGTGCCAGCAGTCCGCCAGGGCCCTTCGAGCAGTACTTC.

Only a few counts were recorded for this clonotype. The genes are TRBV20-1 and TRBJ2-7; TRBD1 matches at 9 bases. Germline assignment: CDR1 DFQATT and CDR2 SNEGSKA (reference sequence). V lost 0 bases and J lost 2; bases outside the gene matches: 5. The CDR3 covers 15 residues. CDR3 sequence: CSARDGTGTTYEQYV. DNA of the CDR3: TGCAGTGCTAGAGACGGGACAGGGACTACCTACGAGCAGTACGTC.

There are a few counts of this clonotype. The V and J genes are TRBV6-5 and TRBJ1-5, with D possibly matching TRBD1 (5 bases). Per the germline V gene, CDR1 is MNHEY and CDR2 is SVGAGI. CDR3 length: 14 amino acids. The ends were cut back, 8 bases at V and 8 bases at J, with 19 bases in the middle. The CDR3 DNA sequence: TGTGCCAGCGGTGGGGGACGGCCGGCGGAGCCCCAGCATTTT. Translation: CASGGGRPAEPQHF.